One and the same sample provided the 32 T cell receptor beta chains below, sequenced in a study of blood T cell repertoires in COVID-19. Repertoires were generated with immunoSEQ multiplex PCR, while TCRdb's copy carries only in-frame clones and drops some. The sample lists approximately 300,000 clones, roughly 90% occurring once. The source material was PBMCs or T cells enriched from blood (not recorded which). These receptor sequences come from a woman in her twenties or thirties who had recovered from COVID-19.

The chain uses TRBV19 and TRBJ1-1; no firm D call. Trimming pared 6 bases from V and 7 bases from J, leaving 9 bases between. The CDR3 length is 11 residues. In germline, CDR1 is LNHDA, CDR2 SQIVND (reference sequence). The CDR3 loop is CASRNQVEAFF. The DNA of the CDR3 is TGTGCCAGTAGAAACCAGGTTGAAGCTTTCTTT. Looking up the rest from reference TRBV19 and TRBJ1-1 gives the full variable domain: DGGITQSPKYLFRKEGQNVTLSCEQNLNHDAMYWYRQDPGQGLRLIYYSQIVNDFQKGDIAEGYSVSREKKESFPLTVTSAQKNPTAFYLCASRNQVEAFFGQGTRLTVV.

The V call is TRBV3-1 (or the pseudogene TRBV3-2), the J call TRBJ1-6; D gene unclear. CDR1 and CDR2 (germline): LGHDT, YNNKEL (reference sequence). V was clipped by 2 bases and J by 7 bases, with 6 bases between them. The CDR3 is 13 amino acids. CDR3 amino acids: CASSQWRNSPLHF. CDR3 coding DNA: TGTGCCAGCAGCCAATGGAGGAATTCACCCCTCCACTTT.

About this clone: Other DNA sequences within the sample encode an identical CDR3. The V gene is TRBV28, the J gene TRBJ1-3; 9 nucleotides match TRBD1. V lost 5 bases to trimming and J lost 0 bases; unmatched junction nucleotides: 5. Germline V lookup: CDR1 MDHEN, CDR2 SYDVKM. The CDR3 has 16 amino acids. In DNA, the CDR3 is TGTGCCAGCAGTCCGCCGGGACAGGGCTCTGGAAACACCATATATTTT. It codes for CASSPPGQGSGNTIYF.

Only one count was recorded for this clone. The V gene is TRBV20-1, the J gene TRBJ1-1, with D tentatively TRBD1 (6 bases). Germline CDR1 reads DFQATT; CDR2 reads SNEGSKA (reference sequence). This CDR3 is built from 11 residues. V was clipped by 0 bases and J by 13 bases, with 12 bases between them. Here the CDR3 reads CSARDGTLGFF. The CDR3, as DNA: TGCAGTGCTAGAGATGGGACACTTGGTTTCTTT.

This CDR3 is CASSYLRKGPSGNTIYF. The CDR3 nucleotides read TGTGCCAGCAGCTACCTAAGGAAGGGGCCATCTGGAAACACCATATATTTT. The chain employs TRBV13 and TRBJ1-3; D is possibly TRBD1 (5 bases). This CDR3 contains 17 residues. Germline-derived CDR1 and CDR2 are PRHDT and FYEKMQ (reference sequence). V was cut by 4 bases and J by 1 base, with 17 bases left in between.

This clone was recorded a few times. The chain has TRBV24-1 and TRBJ2-5, with 7 bases identical to TRBD2. This CDR3 spans 16 amino acids. The germline V gene encodes CDR1 KGHDR and CDR2 SFDVKD. V lost 3 bases and J lost 4; bases outside the gene matches: 10. This CDR3 reads CATSDPGEGRAETQYF. The DNA of the CDR3 is TGTGCCACCAGTGATCCCGGGGAGGGGAGGGCAGAGACCCAGTACTTC.

J is TRBJ1-5 and V is TRBV5-5; perhaps TRBD1 as D (5 bases). The CDR3 runs 18 residues. Per the germline V gene, CDR1 is SGHKS and CDR2 is YYEKEE (reference sequence). Trimming cost V 3 bases and J 0 bases, with 19 bases left between them. The CDR3 sequence is CASSSDLFRDNSNQPQHF. The CDR3 bases are TGTGCCAGCAGCTCCGATCTTTTCAGGGATAATAGCAATCAGCCCCAGCATTTT.

The genes are TRBV7-9 and TRBJ1-2; D remains ambiguous. The CDR3 has 15 amino acids. Germline lookup yields CDR1 SEHNR and CDR2 FQNEAQ (reference sequence). Trimming removed 3 bases at V and 0 bases at J, with 11 bases between. The CDR3 here is CASSFGGSPNYGYTF. DNA of the CDR3: TGTGCCAGCAGCTTTGGAGGGTCACCTAACTATGGCTACACCTTC.

This sequence joins TRBV18 and TRBJ2-7; 8 bases are a match to TRBD2. The V and J ends lost 2 bases and 0 bases, in that order; junction bases with no gene match: 9. This CDR3 region has 17 residues. CDR1 is KGHSH and CDR2 is LQKENI in the germline V gene. This CDR3 is CASSPTGSGGSSYEQYF. DNA for the CDR3: TGTGCCAGCTCACCAACCGGTTCGGGGGGGAGCTCCTACGAGCAGTACTTC.

This chain connects TRBV28 to TRBJ1-3, with D possibly TRBD1 on 5 matching bases. V was trimmed by 8 bases and J by 0 bases, leaving 14 bases between them. The germline gives CDR1 MDHEN, CDR2 SYDVKM. This CDR3 is built from 15 residues. As DNA, the CDR3 is TGTGCCAGCGGGGCAGATTTTCGCTCTGGAAACACCATATATTTT. Translated, it gives CASGADFRSGNTIYF. The full variable domain, completed using reference TRBV28 and TRBJ1-3, is DVKVTQSSRYLVKRTGEKVFLECVQDMDHENMFWYRQDPGLGLRLIYFSYDVKMKEKGDIPEGYSVSREKKERFSLILESASTNQTSMYLCASGADFRSGNTIYFGEGSWLTVV.

J is TRBJ2-7 and V is TRBV28, with 7 bases lining up with TRBD2. Germline lookup yields CDR1 MDHEN and CDR2 SYDVKM. V dropped 2 bases and J dropped 2; count of bases not matched to a gene: 3. The CDR3 is 14 residues long. CDR3 in amino acids: CASSLIAGAYEQYF. CDR3 coding DNA: TGTGCCAGCAGTTTAATTGCGGGGGCCTACGAGCAGTACTTC.

CDR3 bases: TGTGCCAGCAGCCTGGGAAGTAGCGGCCAAGAGACCCAGTACTTC. Residues: CASSLGSSGQETQYF. The V and J genes are TRBV28 and TRBJ2-5; the D gene is possibly TRBD2 (6 bases). This CDR3 is built from 15 residues. Germline V gene sequence: CDR1 MDHEN, CDR2 SYDVKM. V was trimmed by 6 bases and J by 1 base, leaving 15 bases between them. The full variable domain, rest sourced from reference TRBV28 and TRBJ2-5, is DVKVTQSSRYLVKRTGEKVFLECVQDMDHENMFWYRQDPGLGLRLIYFSYDVKMKEKGDIPEGYSVSREKKERFSLILESASTNQTSMYLCASSLGSSGQETQYFGPGTRLLVL.

The chain couples TRBV10-3 to TRBJ2-1; 11 nucleotides match TRBD2. There are 16 residues in the CDR3. V trimming: 10 bases; J trimming: 0 bases; junction bases outside the gene matches: 8. CDR1 ENHRY and CDR2 SYGVKD come from the germline V gene. CDR3 in amino acids: CATQTSGKSSYNEQFF. The CDR3 region has the DNA TGTGCCACCCAGACTAGCGGGAAAAGCTCCTACAATGAGCAGTTCTTC.

This clone was picked up a small number of times. The genes are TRBV6-6 and TRBJ2-7, with TRBD1 matching over 8 bases. There are 14 residues in the CDR3. The V and J ends lost 6 bases and 2 bases, in that order; junction bases with no gene match: 6. Germline-derived CDR1 and CDR2 are MNHNY and SVGAGI (reference sequence). The CDR3 DNA reads TGTGCCAGCAGAGCCGGGACAGGCGCCTACGAGCAGTACTTC. It translates to CASRAGTGAYEQYF.

This sequence joins TRBV6-5 and TRBJ2-3; 9 bases agree with TRBD2. The CDR3 contains 15 residues. V trimming: 6 bases; J trimming: 3 bases; junction bases outside the gene matches: 7. Germline CDR1 and CDR2: MNHEY and SVGAGI. The CDR3 region is CASRYSGGETDTQYF. CDR3 in DNA: TGTGCCAGCAGGTATAGCGGGGGAGAGACAGATACGCAGTATTTT.

For this clone: One end of the junction varies from germline; a read error may be responsible. This chain uses TRBV7-7 with TRBJ2-3, with 8 bases that match TRBD1. CDR3 length: 15 residues. Germline assignment: CDR1 SSHAT and CDR2 FNYEAQ (reference sequence). The CDR3 loop reads CASSLGQASTDTQYF. The CDR3 DNA reads TGTGCTAGCAGCTTGGGACAGGCTAGCACAGATACGCAGTATTTT.

The rearrangement uses TRBV11-3 and TRBJ2-7; D may be TRBD2 (6 bases). The CDR3 totals 15 residues. V lost 5 bases and J 5 bases, leaving 19 bases between the germline ends. Germline CDR1 is SGHNT and CDR2 is YENEEA. CDR3 nucleotide sequence: TGTGCCAGCAGCGCACCCGGTCCGGGGGACCACGAGCAGTACTTC. Protein product: CASSAPGPGDHEQYF.

Only a few counts were recorded for this clone. This rearrangement joins TRBV7-9 to TRBJ2-1; 7 bases map to TRBD1. The CDR3 extends over 13 amino acids. Germline CDR1 and CDR2: SEHNR and FQNEAQ (reference sequence). Trimming took 1 base from V and 10 from J; bases not matched to a gene: 4. DNA of the CDR3: TGTGCCAGCAGCTTAGATCAGGGGGTAGAGCAGTTCTTC. The encoded protein is CASSLDQGVEQFF.

The chain uses TRBV2 and TRBJ1-5; perhaps TRBD1 as D (6 bases). The CDR3 totals 13 residues. Trimming stripped 6 bases from V and 9 bases from J, with 15 bases between. CDR1 and CDR2 from the germline V gene are SNHLY and FYNNEI. The CDR3 coding sequence is TGTGCCAGCAGCGAGTATAAAGGGGGGCCCCAGCATTTT. Its protein product is CASSEYKGGPQHF.

The rearrangement joins TRBV7-2 to TRBJ2-5, with 7 bases matching TRBD2. The CDR3 covers 17 residues. From germline, CDR1 is SGHTA and CDR2 FQGNSA. The junction had 12 bases not matched to a gene; V was cut back by 5 bases and J by 0 bases. The CDR3 loop is CASSPRESGNYQETQYF. The CDR3 nucleotides read TGTGCCAGCAGCCCGAGGGAAAGCGGGAACTACCAAGAGACCCAGTACTTC.

The chain couples TRBV6-2 or TRBV6-3 to TRBJ2-3; 12 bases are a match to TRBD2. CDR3 size: 17 residues. Germline V gives CDR1 MNHEY, CDR2 SVGEGT. V trimming: 2 bases; J trimming: 7 bases; junction bases outside the gene matches: 10. The CDR3 DNA reads as TGTGCCAGCAGTTACCGACCCCCCGGACTAGCGGGGAATACGCAGTATTTT. It yields the protein CASSYRPPGLAGNTQYF.

The rearrangement links TRBV4-3 to TRBJ2-3, with D perhaps matching TRBD2 (6 bases). Trimming cost V 1 base and J 3 bases, with 17 bases left between them. The CDR3 covers 17 residues. Germline assignment: CDR1 LGHNA and CDR2 YSLEER. CDR3 DNA sequence: TGCGCCAGCAGCCAAGCCACGGGACTTTTGCCAACAGATACGCAGTATTTT. This gives the protein CASSQATGLLPTDTQYF.

The gene calls are TRBV7-9 and TRBJ1-4; TRBD1 matches 7 bases. V trimming: 5 bases; J trimming: 5 bases; junction bases outside the gene matches: 5. Germline V gene sequence: CDR1 SEHNR, CDR2 FQNEAQ (reference sequence). The CDR3 is made up of 14 amino acids. This CDR3 is CASSPGQANEKLFF. The CDR3 nucleotides are TGTGCCAGCAGCCCCGGACAGGCAAATGAAAAACTGTTTTTT.

This sequence joins TRBV6-6 and TRBJ1-2; TRBD1 might be the D (5 bases). Trimming removed 8 bases at V and 6 bases at J, with 25 bases between. CDR3 size: 16 residues. Germline CDR1 MNHNY, CDR2 SVGAGI (reference sequence). The CDR3 sequence is CASASSKGQALDGYTF. The CDR3 DNA reads as TGTGCCAGCGCCTCCTCCAAGGGGCAGGCCCTTGATGGCTACACCTTC.

The gene calls are TRBV6-6 and TRBJ1-6; possibly TRBD1 for D (6 bases). The CDR3 runs to 13 residues. Per germline, CDR1 MNHNY and CDR2 SVGAGI (reference sequence). The V end lost 6 bases, the J end lost 7 bases, and 10 bases lay between the germline ends. The CDR3 nucleotides are TGTGCCAGCAGAACGACAGGAAATTCACCCCTCCACTTT. It is translated as CASRTTGNSPLHF.

This clone appeared a few times. This sequence joins TRBV19 and TRBJ2-1, with 7 bases identical to TRBD2. The CDR3 sequence is 18 residues long. Germline values: CDR1 LNHDA, CDR2 SQIVND (reference sequence). The junction had 12 bases not matched to a gene; V was cut back by 4 bases and J by 0 bases. CDR3 DNA: TGTGCCAGTAGTAGTGGGGAGGGGTTTGCGAGCTCCTACAATGAGCAGTTCTTC. It codes for CASSSGEGFASSYNEQFF.

J is TRBJ2-7 and V is TRBV12-3 or TRBV12-4; 7 bases map to TRBD2. The CDR3 is 13 amino acids. Losses at the gene ends were 6 bases for V and 4 bases for J; bases not matched to a gene: 6. DNA for the CDR3: TGTGCCAGCAGCCTCGGGGGGAGTTACGAGCAGTACTTC. This translates into CASSLGGSYEQYF.

This clone has just one count. The chain couples TRBV9 to TRBJ2-7; a possible D gene is TRBD1 (5 bases). The CDR3 loop spans 14 amino acids. V was cut by 7 bases and J by 3 bases, with 17 bases left in between. Germline V gene data show CDR1 as SGDLS and CDR2 as YYNGEE. CDR3 residues: CASSRKDNGYEQYF. CDR3 nucleotides: TGTGCCAGCTCGAGAAAGGACAACGGCTACGAGCAGTACTTC. Full variable domain (missing parts from reference TRBV9 and TRBJ2-7): DSGVTQTPKHLITATGQRVTLRCSPRSGDLSVYWYQQSLDQGLQFLIQYYNGEERAKGNILERFSAQQFPDLHSELNLSSLELGDSALYFCASSRKDNGYEQYFGPGTRLTVT.

The V and J genes are TRBV4-3 and TRBJ2-7, with D perhaps TRBD2 (5 bases). Germline CDR1 LGHNA, CDR2 YSLEER. V was cut by 0 bases and J by 7 bases, with 16 bases left in between. The length of the CDR3 is 15 residues. The CDR3 DNA is TGCGCCAGCAGCCAAGATGGGAGCAGGTTGAGGGAGCAGTACTTC. This codes for CASSQDGSRLREQYF.

The chain joins TRBV7-2 to TRBJ2-7, with no clear D. Germline CDR1 SGHTA, CDR2 FQGNSA. The V and J ends lost 1 base and 3 bases respectively, with 4 bases between them. The CDR3 consists of 12 residues. CDR3 sequence (DNA): TGTGCCAGCAGCTTAGTTCTCTACGAGCAGTACTTC. As protein: CASSLVLYEQYF.

Comments on this clone: Other nucleotide sequences in the sample specify the same CDR3. The chain is built from TRBV11-3 and TRBJ2-3, with TRBD2 matching 12 bases. The junction had 2 bases not matched to a gene; V was cut back by 5 bases and J by 5 bases. This CDR3 is built from 14 residues. Germline V CDR1 and CDR2: SGHNT, YENEEA. The CDR3: CASSPGLAGDTQYF. DNA for the CDR3: TGTGCCAGCAGCCCGGGACTAGCGGGAGATACGCAGTATTTT.

The chain combines TRBV5-1 with TRBJ2-6, with 10 bases that match TRBD1. Per the germline V gene, CDR1 is SGHRS and CDR2 is YFSETQ. The ends lost 4 bases at V and 4 bases at J; junction bases unmatched: 5. This CDR3 has 16 amino acids. In DNA form, the CDR3 reads TGCGCCAGCAGCCCGGGACAGGGGCCCGGGGCCAACGTCCTGACTTTC. Protein product: CASSPGQGPGANVLTF.